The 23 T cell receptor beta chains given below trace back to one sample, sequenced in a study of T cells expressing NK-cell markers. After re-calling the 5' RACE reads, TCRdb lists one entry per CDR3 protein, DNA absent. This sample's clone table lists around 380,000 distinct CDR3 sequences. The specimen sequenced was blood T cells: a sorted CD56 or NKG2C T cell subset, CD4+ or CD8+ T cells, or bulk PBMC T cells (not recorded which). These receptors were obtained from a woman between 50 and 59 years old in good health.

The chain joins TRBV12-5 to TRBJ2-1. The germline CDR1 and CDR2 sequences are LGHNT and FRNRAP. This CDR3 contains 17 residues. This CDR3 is CASGLVLTGSTHNEQFF.

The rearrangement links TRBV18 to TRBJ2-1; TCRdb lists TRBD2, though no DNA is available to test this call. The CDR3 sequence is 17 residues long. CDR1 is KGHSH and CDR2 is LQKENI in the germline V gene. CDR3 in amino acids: CASSTTYRTSGSDEQFF.

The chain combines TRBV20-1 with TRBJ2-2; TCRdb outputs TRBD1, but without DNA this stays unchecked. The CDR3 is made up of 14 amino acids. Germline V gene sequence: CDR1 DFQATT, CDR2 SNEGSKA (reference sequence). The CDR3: CSVAGDSRTGELFF.

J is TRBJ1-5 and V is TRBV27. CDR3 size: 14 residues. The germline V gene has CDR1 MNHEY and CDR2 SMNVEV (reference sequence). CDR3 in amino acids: CASSLTNINQPQHF.

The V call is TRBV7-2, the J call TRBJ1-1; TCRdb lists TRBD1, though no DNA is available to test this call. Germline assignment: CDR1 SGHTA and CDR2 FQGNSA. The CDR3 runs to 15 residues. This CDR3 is CASSTQFGANTEAFF.

This chain's CDR3 is CSVTGTGKETYNEQFF. The chain uses TRBV29-1 and TRBJ2-1; the D gene TCRdb calls, TRBD1, cannot be checked with no DNA. CDR3 length equals 16 residues. Germline V lookup: CDR1 SQVTM, CDR2 ANQGSEA.

CDR3 loop: CASSLGVGGSTHEQFF. This chain connects TRBV12-3 or TRBV12-4 to TRBJ2-1; the TRBD2 assignment by TCRdb is unverifiable without DNA. The CDR3 is 16 amino acids.

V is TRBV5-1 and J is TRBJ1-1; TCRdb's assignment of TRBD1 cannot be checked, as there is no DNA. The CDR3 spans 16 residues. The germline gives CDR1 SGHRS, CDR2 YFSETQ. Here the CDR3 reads CASSPLPGHRNTEAFF. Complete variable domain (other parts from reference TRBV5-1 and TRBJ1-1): KAGVTQTPRYLIKTRGQQVTLSCSPISGHRSVSWYQQTPGQGLQFLFEYFSETQRNKGNFPGRFSGRQFSNSRSEMNVSTLELGDSALYLCASSPLPGHRNTEAFFGQGTRLTVV.

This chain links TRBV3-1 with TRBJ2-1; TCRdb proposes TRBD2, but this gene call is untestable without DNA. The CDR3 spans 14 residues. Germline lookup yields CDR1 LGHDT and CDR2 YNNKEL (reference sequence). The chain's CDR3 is CASSPTSGSSQQFF.

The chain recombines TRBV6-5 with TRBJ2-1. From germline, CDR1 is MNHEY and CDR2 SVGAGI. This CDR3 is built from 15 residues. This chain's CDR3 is CASSYLAAVVNEQFF.

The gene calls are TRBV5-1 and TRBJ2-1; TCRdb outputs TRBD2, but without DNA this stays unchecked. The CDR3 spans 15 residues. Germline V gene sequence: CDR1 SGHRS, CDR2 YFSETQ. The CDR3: CASSRTSGSSAEQFF.

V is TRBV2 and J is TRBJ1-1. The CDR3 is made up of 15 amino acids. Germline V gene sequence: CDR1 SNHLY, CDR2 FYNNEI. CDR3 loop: CASSKAGASYPEAFF.

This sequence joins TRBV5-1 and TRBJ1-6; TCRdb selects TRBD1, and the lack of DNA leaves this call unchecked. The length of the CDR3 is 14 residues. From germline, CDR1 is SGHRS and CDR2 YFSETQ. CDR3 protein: CASSLVSGDAALHF.

The CDR3 is CASSEGGVDEQYF. The chain couples TRBV25-1 to TRBJ2-7; the TCRdb D gene call, TRBD1, has no DNA to confirm it. Germline CDR1 is MGHDK and CDR2 is SYGVNS. CDR3 length: 13 amino acids.

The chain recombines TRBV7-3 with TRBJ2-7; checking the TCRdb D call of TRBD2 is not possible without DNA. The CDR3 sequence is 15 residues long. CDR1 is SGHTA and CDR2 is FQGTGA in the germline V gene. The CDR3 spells CASSLGSGLYYEQYF.

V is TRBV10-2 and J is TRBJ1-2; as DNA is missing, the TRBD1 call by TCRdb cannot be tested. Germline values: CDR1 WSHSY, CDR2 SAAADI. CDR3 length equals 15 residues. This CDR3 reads CASSESRGGGRGYTF.

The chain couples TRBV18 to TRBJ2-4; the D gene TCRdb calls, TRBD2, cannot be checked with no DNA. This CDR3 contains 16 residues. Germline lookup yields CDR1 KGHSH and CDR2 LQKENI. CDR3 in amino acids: CASSPPGGRAKNIQYF.

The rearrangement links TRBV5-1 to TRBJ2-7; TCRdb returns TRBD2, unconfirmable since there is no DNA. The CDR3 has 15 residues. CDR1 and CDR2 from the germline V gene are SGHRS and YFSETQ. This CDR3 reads CASSLGLWGPREQYF.

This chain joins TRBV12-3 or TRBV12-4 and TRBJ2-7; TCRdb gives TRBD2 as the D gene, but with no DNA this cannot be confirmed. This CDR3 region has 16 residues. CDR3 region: CASSYSSGRAGYEQYF.

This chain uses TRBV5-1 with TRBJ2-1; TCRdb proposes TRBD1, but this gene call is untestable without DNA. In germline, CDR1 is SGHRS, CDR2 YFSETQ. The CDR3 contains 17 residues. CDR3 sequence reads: CASSSPRQGGRLEGQFF.

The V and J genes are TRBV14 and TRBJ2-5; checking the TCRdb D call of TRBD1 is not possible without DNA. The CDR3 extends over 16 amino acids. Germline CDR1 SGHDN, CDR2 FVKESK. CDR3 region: CASSQDTGSAQETQYF.

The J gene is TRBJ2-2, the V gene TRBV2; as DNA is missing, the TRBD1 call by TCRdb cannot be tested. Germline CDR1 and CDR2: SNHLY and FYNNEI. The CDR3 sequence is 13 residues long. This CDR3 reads CASTRTVSGELFF.

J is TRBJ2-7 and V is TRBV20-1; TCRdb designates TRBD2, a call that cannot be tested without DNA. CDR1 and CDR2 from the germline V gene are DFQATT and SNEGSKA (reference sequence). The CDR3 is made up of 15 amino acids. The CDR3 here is CSAPGLAGISYEQYF.